The rows below give T cell receptor beta chains drawn from one sample of a study of post-analysis software for immune sequencing data. TCRdb reanalysed the PCR reads using MiXCR and keeps one entry per CDR3 protein. There are hundreds of thousands of distinct CDR3 sequences in the sample; 40% to 50% occur only once, and roughly 1.7% lies in the top ten. What was sequenced was blood. The receptors were gathered from a girl aged 5 to 17 with multiple sclerosis. Both conserved end residues are part of each CDR3. A D gene is named only where the DNA matches it firmly. The size of a clone is reported for some rows only, either as once, few or many, or as a class for expanded clones.

D | J | size | V | DNA | CDR3
TRBD2 | TRBJ2-7 | few | TRBV29-1 | TGCAGCGTTGAGGGCGGGAGGGGCTACGAGCAGTACTTC | CSVEGGRGYEQYF
. | TRBJ1-5 | few | TRBV10-3 | TGTGCCATCAGAAGTGGACTAAATCAGCCCCAGCATTTT | CAIRSGLNQPQHF
. | TRBJ2-7 | . | TRBV20-1 | TGCAGTGGAGGTAGCAGATACGAGCAGTACTTC | CSGGSRYEQYF
. | TRBJ2-1 | . | TRBV7-9 | TGTGCCAGCAGCGCGACTCTTGGCAATGAGCAGTTCTTC | CASSATLGNEQFF
TRBD1 | TRBJ1-2 | few | TRBV29-1 | TGCAGCGTTGTGGGGGACAGAGACTATGGCTACACCTTC | CSVVGDRDYGYTF
TRBD1 | TRBJ1-4 | . | TRBV12-3/TRBV12-4 | TGTGCCAGCAGGCCGAGGACAGGGATTCGTGAAAAACTGTTTTTT | CASRPRTGIREKLFF
. | TRBJ1-1 | . | TRBV6-4 | TGTGCCAGCAGCACCCAATTGAACACTGAAGCTTTCTTT | CASSTQLNTEAFF
. | TRBJ1-1 | . | TRBV10-3 | TGTGCCATCAGTGCTTCAGGACCCACTGAAGCTTTCTTT | CAISASGPTEAFF
TRBD2 | TRBJ2-1 | . | TRBV7-8 | TGTGCCAGCAGCTTATCACGCGGGGGGGCCTCCTCCTACAATGAGCAGTTCTTC | CASSLSRGGASSYNEQFF
. | TRBJ2-5 | . | TRBV12-3/TRBV12-4 | TGTGCCAGCAGTTTATCCCGACAGTCCCAGTACTTC | CASSLSRQSQYF
TRBD2 | TRBJ2-3 | . | TRBV20-1 | TGCAGTGCTCTCCTAGCGGGAGGGCCAGATACGCAGTATTTT | CSALLAGGPDTQYF
. | TRBJ2-5 | few | TRBV27 | TGTGCCAGCAGTACTACGGGACTCCGGATGGGGACCCAGTACTTC | CASSTTGLRMGTQYF
. | TRBJ1-2 | . | TRBV11-2 | TGTGCCAGCAGCTTAGGGCTCTATGGCTACACCTTC | CASSLGLYGYTF
. | TRBJ2-3 | . | TRBV20-1 | TGCAGTGCTAGTGATCCAGCTCCCGGGGCAGATACGCAGTATTTT | CSASDPAPGADTQYF
. | TRBJ1-5 | few | TRBV12-3/TRBV12-4 | TGTGCCAGCAGTTTAGGGACTGCTCAGCCCCAGCATTTT | CASSLGTAQPQHF
. | TRBJ2-7 | few | TRBV5-6 | TGTGCCAGCAGCTCTGATCGGATTTCCTACGAGCAGTACTTC | CASSSDRISYEQYF
TRBD2 | TRBJ2-2 | . | TRBV4-2 | TGTGCCAGCAGCCGAGTAGCGGGAGGGCCGACCGGGGAGCTGTTTTTT | CASSRVAGGPTGELFF
. | TRBJ1-2 | . | TRBV12-3/TRBV12-4 | TGTGCCAGCAGTTTAAGGGGCGTGACAGTCAATGGCTACACCTTC | CASSLRGVTVNGYTF
TRBD1 | TRBJ2-7 | . | TRBV5-1 | TGCGCCAGCAGCTTGGCTGTCTCCGGGACAGTGGGCTACGAGCAGTACTTC | CASSLAVSGTVGYEQYF
TRBD1 | TRBJ2-7 | . | TRBV29-1 | TGCAGCGGAGGGACAGGGGGAACCTACGAGCAGTACTTC | CSGGTGGTYEQYF
. | TRBJ2-7 | few | TRBV20-1 | TGCAGTGCTAGGGTAGACGGGGAAAGATACGAGCAGTACTTC | CSARVDGERYEQYF
TRBD2 | TRBJ2-5 | . | TRBV20-1 | TGCAGTGCTAGGGGCGGCTCTAGCGGGGGGGGGACCCAGTACTTC | CSARGGSSGGGTQYF
. | TRBJ1-4 | . | TRBV6-4 | TGTGCCAGCAGTCGGCATGGGGGTCTGTTTTTT | CASSRHGGLFF
. | TRBJ2-5 | . | TRBV29-1 | TGCAGCGCTCGATGCGGACAGAGGGGTGAGACCCAGTACTTC | CSARCGQRGETQYF
. | TRBJ2-1 | . | TRBV29-1 | TGCAGCGGGAGGGGGGGGACCCAAGGGGTCAATGAGCAGTTCTTC | CSGRGGTQGVNEQFF
TRBD1 | TRBJ1-2 | . | TRBV29-1 | TGCAGCGTCCACCGGGACAGTTTTTATAGCTACACCTTC | CSVHRDSFYSYTF
TRBD1 | TRBJ2-7 | few | TRBV7-2 | TGTGCCAGCAGCCCCGGGGACAGGAGATACGAGCAGTACTTC | CASSPGDRRYEQYF